The present T cell receptor (beta chain) was sequenced within a study of T cell changes during pregnancy in multiple sclerosis. The CDR3 contains 13 residues. Germline CDR1 is SGHRS and CDR2 is YFSETQ. V lost 0 bases and J 3 bases, leaving 7 bases between the germline ends. TCRdb's copy holds only in-frame clones and misses some; the assay was immunoSEQ multiplex PCR. The sample includes approximately 40,000 clones, 85% to 95% seen only once; the top ten take about 1.5%. The sample taken for sequencing was peripheral blood. V is TRBV5-1 and J is TRBJ2-7; D uncertain. The sequence was obtained from a female donor with multiple sclerosis, enrolled in a pregnancy study. CDR3 sequence (DNA): TGCGCCAGCAGCTTGGGGTCAGTCTACGAGCAGTACTTC. Protein: CASSLGSVYEQYF.